These 25 T cell receptor beta chains originate from one sample sequenced in a study of blood T cell repertoires in COVID-19. This table comes from immunoSEQ multiplex PCR, and its TCRdb copy is limited to in-frame clones, with some not included. The sample lists around 240,000 clones, approximately 85% occurring once. The sequenced sample was PBMCs or T cells enriched from blood (not recorded which). The receptors were gathered from a woman aged 50 to 65 who had recovered from COVID-19.

About this clone: The identical CDR3 is also encoded by other nucleotide sequences in the sample. V and J are TRBV5-1 and TRBJ2-3; D unclear. This CDR3 has 11 amino acids. Trimming left V 4 bases short and J 2 bases short, with 2 bases between. CDR1 is SGHRS, CDR2 YFSETQ, per germline. CDR3 region: CASSLTDTQYF. DNA for the CDR3: TGCGCCAGCAGCCTCACAGATACGCAGTATTTT.

The V gene is TRBV5-1, the J gene TRBJ1-1, with 7 bases aligning to TRBD1. Germline-derived CDR1 and CDR2 are SGHRS and YFSETQ. V lost 6 bases, J lost 7 bases, and 9 bases stayed unmatched. This CDR3 is 13 amino acids long. CDR3 nucleotides: TGCGCCAGCACCACGAGACAGGGCGGTGAAGCTTTCTTT. This translates into CASTTRQGGEAFF. Full variable domain (remainder filled in from reference TRBV5-1 and TRBJ1-1): KAGVTQTPRYLIKTRGQQVTLSCSPISGHRSVSWYQQTPGQGLQFLFEYFSETQRNKGNFPGRFSGRQFSNSRSEMNVSTLELGDSALYLCASTTRQGGEAFFGQGTRLTVV.

The V and J genes are TRBV7-3 and TRBJ2-3, with 8 bases that match TRBD2. There are 17 residues in the CDR3. Germline loops: CDR1 SGHTA, CDR2 FQGTGA. The J segment lost 6 bases and the V segment lost 4 bases, leaving 15 bases of the junction unmatched. The CDR3 DNA is TGTGCCAGCAGCTATCAGGGTAGCGGGGATCCGCCGGATACGCAGTATTTT. Protein sequence: CASSYQGSGDPPDTQYF.

J is TRBJ2-1 and V is TRBV19; possibly TRBD2 for D (5 bases). V lost 2 bases and J lost 3, with 20 bases in between. Germline lookup yields CDR1 LNHDA and CDR2 SQIVND (reference sequence). The CDR3 runs to 18 residues. Here the CDR3 reads CASSIMGLTGGLYNEQFF. The CDR3 DNA is TGTGCCAGTAGTATAATGGGGTTGACGGGCGGGCTCTACAATGAGCAGTTCTTC.

The rearrangement joins TRBV9 to TRBJ1-1; the D is unclear. The V gene lost 4 bases and the J gene lost 1 base, with 14 bases spanning the gap. This CDR3 is 15 amino acids long. The germline CDR1 and CDR2 sequences are SGDLS and YYNGEE. DNA of the CDR3: TGTGCCAGCAGCCCCCGGTTCTATCCGAACACTGAAGCTTTCTTT. It encodes CASSPRFYPNTEAFF.

The chain is built from TRBV13 and TRBJ2-7; no clear D. Looked up from germline, CDR1 is PRHDT and CDR2 is FYEKMQ (reference sequence). Trimming removed 5 bases at V and 4 bases at J, with 12 bases between. This CDR3 has 13 amino acids. The CDR3: CASSIRLVYEQYF. DNA of the CDR3: TGTGCCAGCAGCATAAGACTTGTTTACGAGCAGTACTTC.

The chain combines TRBV6-5 with TRBJ2-2, with D possibly matching TRBD1 (5 bases). The CDR3 runs 13 residues. CDR1 MNHEY and CDR2 SVGAGI come from the germline V gene. V lost 7 bases, J lost 3 bases, and 9 bases lay in between. For the CDR3, the DNA is TGTGCCAGCACAGGGATAGACACCGGGGAGCTGTTTTTT. As protein: CASTGIDTGELFF.

CDR3 in DNA: TGTGCCAGCGCGACAGACACCTACGAGCAGTACTTC. This encodes CASATDTYEQYF. The V gene is TRBV28, the J gene TRBJ2-7; tentative D call: TRBD1 (5 bases). Germline CDR1 is MDHEN and CDR2 is SYDVKM. V lost 8 bases and J lost 2, with 10 bases in between. The length of the CDR3 is 12 residues.

About this clone: An end of the junction does not agree with germline; a read error may underlie this. The chain couples TRBV6-5 to TRBJ2-1; 9 bases map to TRBD2. Germline assignment: CDR1 MNHEY and CDR2 SVGAGI. The CDR3 runs to 16 residues. The CDR3 DNA is TGTGCCAGTAGTTGGTCTAGCGGGAAAATGGTCAATGAGCAGTTCTTC. Amino acids: CASSWSSGKMVNEQFF.

The gene calls are TRBV27 and TRBJ1-6, with TRBD1 identical over 7 bases. Trimming removed 5 bases from V and 6 bases from J; junction bases left unmatched: 10. In germline, CDR1 is MNHEY, CDR2 SMNVEV (reference sequence). The CDR3 spans 16 residues. The CDR3 spells CASSRLTGMINSPLHF. As DNA, the CDR3 is TGTGCCAGCAGTCGGTTGACAGGGATGATTAATTCACCCCTCCACTTT.

The J gene is TRBJ2-2, the V gene TRBV3-1 (or the pseudogene TRBV3-2); 10 bases map to TRBD1. Looked up from germline, CDR1 is LGHDT and CDR2 is YNNKEL (reference sequence). V shed 5 bases and J 6 bases; nucleotides not matched to a gene: 9. The CDR3 spans 16 residues. CDR3 DNA sequence: TGTGCCAGCAGCGACCGACAGGGGGCGCGCGCCGGGGAGCTGTTTTTT. Amino acids: CASSDRQGARAGELFF.

This rearrangement joins TRBV30 to TRBJ1-4, with TRBD1 matching 7 bases. V gave up 3 bases and J gave up 7 bases; unmatched junction bases: 11. The CDR3 covers 15 residues. The germline V gene has CDR1 GTSNPN and CDR2 SVGIG (reference sequence). This CDR3 reads CAWSGGRGMGEKLFF. The CDR3 region has the DNA TGTGCCTGGAGCGGGGGCAGGGGGATGGGTGAAAAACTGTTTTTT.

The rearrangement joins TRBV25-1 to TRBJ1-1, with 9 bases that match TRBD1. V shed 5 bases, J shed 7 bases, and the junction held 5 bases outside the gene matches. Germline CDR1 MGHDK, CDR2 SYGVNS. The CDR3 is 13 amino acids. DNA of the CDR3: TGTGCCAGCAGTTTGACAGGGGGTGGTGAAGCTTTCTTT. Encoded protein: CASSLTGGGEAFF.

This clone has just one count. The gene calls are TRBV4-3 and TRBJ1-1, with 7 bases identical to TRBD1. V lost 1 base, J lost 7 bases, and 0 bases stayed unmatched. CDR3 size: 12 residues. From germline, CDR1 is LGHNA and CDR2 YSLEER. Written as DNA, the CDR3 is TGCGCCAGCAGCCAAGGGACAGGTGAAGCTTTCTTT. Protein sequence: CASSQGTGEAFF.

This sequence joins TRBV29-1 and TRBJ2-2, with D possibly TRBD2 on 6 matching bases. V lost 5 bases and J 8 bases, leaving 18 bases between the germline ends. The germline V gene has CDR1 SQVTM and CDR2 ANQGSEA. CDR3 length: 14 residues. The CDR3 sequence: CSVKPGLREGELFF. CDR3 nucleotides: TGCAGCGTTAAACCGGGACTTCGAGAGGGGGAGCTGTTTTTT.

The CDR3: CASSQSRDNRGHGYTF. The CDR3 DNA sequence: TGTGCCAGCTCCCAAAGCAGGGATAACAGGGGACATGGCTACACCTTC. The rearrangement uses TRBV18 and TRBJ1-2, with 7 bases lining up with TRBD1. The V gene end was trimmed by 6 bases and the J gene end by 6 bases; junction bases not matched to a gene: 16. The CDR3 extends over 16 amino acids. Germline V gene lookup returns CDR1 KGHSH and CDR2 LQKENI.

V is TRBV5-4 and J is TRBJ1-2; 7 nucleotides match TRBD1. CDR1 is SGHNT and CDR2 is YYREEE in the germline V gene (reference sequence). The V and J ends lost 4 bases and 5 bases, in that order; junction bases with no gene match: 5. This CDR3 spans 13 amino acids. In nucleotides, the CDR3 is TGTGCCAGCAGCGCGGACAGGATTTATGGCTACACCTTC. This translates into CASSADRIYGYTF.

This chain joins TRBV5-6 and TRBJ1-2; D possibly corresponds to TRBD1 (6 bases). The V gene's germline CDR1 is SGHDT and CDR2 YYEEEE. V was cut by 4 bases and J by 3 bases, with 25 bases left in between. CDR3 length equals 18 residues. This CDR3 reads CASSARTDHPLQDYGYTF. In DNA form, the CDR3 reads TGTGCCAGCAGCGCCCGGACAGATCACCCCCTTCAGGACTATGGCTACACCTTC.

The chain is built from TRBV6-2 or TRBV6-3 and TRBJ1-1; D not resolved. The CDR3 spans 13 residues. Germline-derived CDR1 and CDR2 are MNHEY and SVGEGT. Trimming removed 0 bases from V and 6 bases from J, with 8 bases in between. In DNA form, the CDR3 reads TGTGCCAGCAGTTACTCTTTGGGCCCTGAAGCTTTCTTT. Its translation is CASSYSLGPEAFF.

This chain uses TRBV6-2 or TRBV6-3 with TRBJ1-5; weak D call: TRBD1 (6 bases). CDR3 size: 14 residues. The V end was cut by 5 bases, the J end by 4 bases, with 12 bases between. CDR1 MNHEY and CDR2 SVGEGT come from the germline V gene. The DNA for the CDR3 is TGTGCCAGCAGTGACTACAGGGAAAATCAGCCCCAGCATTTT. Amino acid sequence: CASSDYRENQPQHF.

The J gene is TRBJ2-7, the V gene TRBV5-5; 8 nucleotides align to TRBD1. The CDR3 runs 13 residues. J was trimmed by 3 bases and V by 3 bases; bases with no gene match: 2. Per germline, CDR1 SGHKS and CDR2 YYEKEE (reference sequence). The chain's CDR3 is CASSSGQGYEQYF. The CDR3 bases are TGTGCCAGCAGCTCCGGACAGGGCTACGAGCAGTACTTC.

V usage is TRBV7-8 and J usage is TRBJ2-1; the match to TRBD2 covers 8 bases. This CDR3 has 14 residues. Germline CDR1 reads SGHVS; CDR2 reads FQNEAQ. The ends lost 2 bases at V and 10 bases at J; junction bases unmatched: 7. CDR3 DNA sequence: TGTGCCAGCAGCTTATACGGGGGGGCGAACGAGCAGTTCTTC. Translating gives CASSLYGGANEQFF.

This clone appeared a single time. The chain combines TRBV5-5 with TRBJ2-3, with no clear D. Trimming shortened V by 3 bases and J by 11 bases, and 16 bases separated the two germline ends. Germline V gene sequence: CDR1 SGHKS, CDR2 YYEKEE (reference sequence). The CDR3 is made up of 13 amino acids. The CDR3 reads CASSSYEISRQYF. The DNA for the CDR3 is TGTGCCAGCAGCTCCTACGAGATTTCAAGGCAGTATTTT.

This rearrangement joins TRBV10-1 to TRBJ2-7; 10 positions agree with TRBD1. The CDR3 runs to 15 residues. Looked up from germline, CDR1 is WNHNN and CDR2 is SYGVQD (reference sequence). V lost 2 bases to trimming and J lost 3 bases; unmatched junction nucleotides: 4. Here the CDR3 reads CASSEGGQGIYEQYF. The CDR3 DNA sequence: TGCGCCAGCAGTGAGGGGGGACAGGGGATCTACGAGCAGTACTTC.

This clone was seen a handful of times. This chain connects TRBV3-1 (or the pseudogene TRBV3-2) to TRBJ1-2, with 8 bases matching TRBD1. The CDR3 is made up of 14 amino acids. V dropped 4 bases and J dropped 2; count of bases not matched to a gene: 3. Germline V gene data show CDR1 as LGHDT and CDR2 as YNNKEL (reference sequence). CDR3 coding DNA: TGTGCCAGCAGCCCCCGACAGGGGAACTATGGCTACACCTTC. Encoded protein: CASSPRQGNYGYTF.